The 5 T cell receptor beta chains given below trace back to one sample, sequenced in a study of OX40 agonist ivuxolimab in advanced cancers. Assay used: immunoSEQ multiplex PCR; TCRdb lists only in-frame clones, some missing. The sample yields about 49,000 clones, approximately 79% seen once. The material was CD4+ or CD8+ T cells sorted from blood, obtained in a trial of the OX40 agonist ivuxolimab. The source of these receptors is an adult with an advanced solid tumor such as melanoma, head and neck, liver or kidney cancer.

The V gene is TRBV6-5, the J gene TRBJ2-7, with a weak D call TRBD1 (5 bases). Germline CDR1 is MNHEY and CDR2 is SVGAGI. The V end was cut by 0 bases, the J end by 5 bases, with 17 bases between. This CDR3 has 16 amino acids. CDR3 sequence (DNA): TGTGCCAGCAGTTACTCGGCAGGGCAGGTTTTCCACGAGCAGTACTTC. Its protein is CASSYSAGQVFHEQYF.

The chain employs TRBV19 and TRBJ1-5; unclear D gene. V was pared by 5 bases and J by 1 base, with 12 bases between. This CDR3 has 15 residues. Germline assignment: CDR1 LNHDA and CDR2 SQIVND (reference sequence). As DNA, the CDR3 is TGTGCCAGTAGTCTCCCCCGGATGAGCAATCAGCCCCAGCATTTT. Its protein is CASSLPRMSNQPQHF.

The DNA for the CDR3 is TGTGCCAGCAGCCTACCGGGTAGCGGGAGGGCCACAGAGACCCAGTACTTC. It specifies CASSLPGSGRATETQYF. V is TRBV7-8 and J is TRBJ2-5; 11 positions agree with TRBD2. J lost 4 bases, V lost 5 bases, and 12 bases had no gene match. Looked up from germline, CDR1 is SGHVS and CDR2 is FQNEAQ. This CDR3 comprises 17 residues.

The chain joins TRBV19 to TRBJ1-4; D unclear. The germline CDR1 and CDR2 sequences are LNHDA and SQIVND (reference sequence). CDR3 length: 15 amino acids. V lost 1 base and J 7 bases, leaving 13 bases between the germline ends. The CDR3 nucleotides are TGTGCCAGTAGTATAGCGTCGTCACGGGGTGAAAAACTGTTTTTT. It codes for CASSIASSRGEKLFF.

This clone came up a few times. The rearrangement uses TRBV7-8 and TRBJ2-1; 8 nucleotides agree with TRBD1. Germline V CDR1 and CDR2: SGHVS, FQNEAQ. The CDR3 has 17 residues. V was pared by 6 bases and J by 4 bases, with 14 bases of the junction left unmatched. The CDR3 sequence: CASRLDRGLILYNEQFF. Written as DNA, the CDR3 is TGTGCCAGCAGGCTAGACAGGGGTCTAATTTTGTACAATGAGCAGTTCTTC.